This T cell receptor (beta chain) was found in a study of T cells after yellow fever vaccination. Study outcomes and limitations: Post-booster samples contained most primary-vaccination clones (around 96% CD4, 88% CD8).

From the 5' RACE reads, TCRdb called clonotypes with MiXCR, one entry per CDR3 protein. The sample holds under 400,000 distinct CDR3 sequences, 11% seen once. Concerning this clonotype: Its antigen is as yet unknown.

CDR1 and CDR2 (germline): SGHTA, FQGTGA. The ends were cut back, 2 bases at V and 5 bases at J, with 14 bases in the middle. The CDR3 is 15 residues long. The clonotype originates from a man aged 18 to 35 who received the YFV17D yellow fever vaccine. The sample in question was PBMCs, obtained on the day of the first yellow fever vaccination. The J gene is TRBJ2-3, the V gene TRBV7-3; perhaps TRBD2 as D (7 bases). CDR3 protein: CASSLWGGGEDTQYF. For the CDR3, the DNA is TGTGCCAGCAGCTTATGGGGGGGGGGCGAAGATACGCAGTATTTT.